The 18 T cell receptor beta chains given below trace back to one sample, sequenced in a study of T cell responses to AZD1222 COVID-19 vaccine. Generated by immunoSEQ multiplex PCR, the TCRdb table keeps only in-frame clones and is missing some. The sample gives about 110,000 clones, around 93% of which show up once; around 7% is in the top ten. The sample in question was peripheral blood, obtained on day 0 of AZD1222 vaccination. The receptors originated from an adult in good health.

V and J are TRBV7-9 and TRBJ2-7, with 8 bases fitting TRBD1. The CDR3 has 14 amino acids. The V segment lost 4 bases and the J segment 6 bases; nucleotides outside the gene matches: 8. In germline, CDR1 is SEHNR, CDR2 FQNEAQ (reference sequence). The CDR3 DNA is TGTGCCAGCAGCTCCTGGGACAGGCGGTTCGAGCAGTACTTC. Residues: CASSSWDRRFEQYF.

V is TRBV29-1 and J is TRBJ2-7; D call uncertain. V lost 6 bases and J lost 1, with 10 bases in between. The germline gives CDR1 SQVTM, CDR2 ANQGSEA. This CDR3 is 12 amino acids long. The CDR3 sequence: CSVGMGSYEQYF. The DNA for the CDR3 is TGCAGCGTGGGGATGGGATCCTACGAGCAGTACTTC.

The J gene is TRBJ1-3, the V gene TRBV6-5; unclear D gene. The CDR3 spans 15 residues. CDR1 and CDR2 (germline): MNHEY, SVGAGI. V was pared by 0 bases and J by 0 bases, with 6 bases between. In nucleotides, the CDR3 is TGTGCCAGCAGTTACTCGGTGGGCTCTGGAAACACCATATATTTT. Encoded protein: CASSYSVGSGNTIYF.

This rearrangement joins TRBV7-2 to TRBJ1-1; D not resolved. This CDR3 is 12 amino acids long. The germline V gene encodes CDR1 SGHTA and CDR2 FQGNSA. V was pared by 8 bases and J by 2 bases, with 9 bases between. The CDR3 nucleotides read TGTGCCAGCGGGCCCTTAAACACTGAAGCTTTCTTT. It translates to CASGPLNTEAFF.

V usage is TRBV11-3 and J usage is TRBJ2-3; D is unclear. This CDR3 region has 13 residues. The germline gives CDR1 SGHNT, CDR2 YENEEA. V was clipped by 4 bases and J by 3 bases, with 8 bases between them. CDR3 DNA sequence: TGTGCCAGCAGCTCCCCTTGGACAGATACGCAGTATTTT. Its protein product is CASSSPWTDTQYF. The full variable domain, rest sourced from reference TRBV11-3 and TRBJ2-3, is EAGVVQSPRYKIIEKKQPVAFWCNPISGHNTLYWYLQNLGQGPELLIRYENEEAVDDSQLPKDRFSAERLKGVDSTLKIQPAELGDSAVYLCASSSPWTDTQYFGPGTRLTVL.

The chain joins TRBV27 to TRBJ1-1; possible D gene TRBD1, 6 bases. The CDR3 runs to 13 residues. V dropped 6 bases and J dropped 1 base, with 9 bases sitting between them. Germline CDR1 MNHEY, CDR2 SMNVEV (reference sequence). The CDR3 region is CASSGTSNTEAFF. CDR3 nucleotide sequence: TGTGCCAGCAGCGGGACATCGAACACTGAAGCTTTCTTT.

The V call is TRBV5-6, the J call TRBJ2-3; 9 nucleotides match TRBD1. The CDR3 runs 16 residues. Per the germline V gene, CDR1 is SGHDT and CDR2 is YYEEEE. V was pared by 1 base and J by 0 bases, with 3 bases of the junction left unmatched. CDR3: CASSLFDRGSTDTQYF. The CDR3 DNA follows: TGTGCCAGCAGCTTGTTCGACAGGGGGAGCACAGATACGCAGTATTTT.

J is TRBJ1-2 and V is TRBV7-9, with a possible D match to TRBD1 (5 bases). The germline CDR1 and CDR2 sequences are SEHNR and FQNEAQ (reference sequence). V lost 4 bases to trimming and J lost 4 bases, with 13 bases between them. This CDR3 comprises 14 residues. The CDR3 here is CASSSFDRAYGYTF. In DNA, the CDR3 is TGTGCCAGCAGCTCGTTCGACAGAGCCTATGGCTACACCTTC.

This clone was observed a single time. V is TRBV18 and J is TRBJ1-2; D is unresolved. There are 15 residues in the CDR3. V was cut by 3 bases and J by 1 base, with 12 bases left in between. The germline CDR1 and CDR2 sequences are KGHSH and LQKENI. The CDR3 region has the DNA TGTGCCAGCTCACCGGCAGGAAGAGATAACTATGGCTACACCTTC. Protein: CASSPAGRDNYGYTF.

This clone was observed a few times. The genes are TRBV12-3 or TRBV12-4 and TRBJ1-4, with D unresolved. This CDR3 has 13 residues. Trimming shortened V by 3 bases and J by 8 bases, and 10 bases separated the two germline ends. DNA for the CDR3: TGTGCCAGCAGTTTTATAGGGCAGGAAAAACTGTTTTTT. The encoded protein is CASSFIGQEKLFF.

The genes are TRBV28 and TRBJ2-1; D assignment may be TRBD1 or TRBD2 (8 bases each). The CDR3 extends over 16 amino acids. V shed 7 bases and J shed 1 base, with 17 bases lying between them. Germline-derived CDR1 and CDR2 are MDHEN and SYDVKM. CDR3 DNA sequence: TGTGCCAGCATTCCGGGAGGGACAGGATCCTACAATGAGCAGTTCTTC. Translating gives CASIPGGTGSYNEQFF.

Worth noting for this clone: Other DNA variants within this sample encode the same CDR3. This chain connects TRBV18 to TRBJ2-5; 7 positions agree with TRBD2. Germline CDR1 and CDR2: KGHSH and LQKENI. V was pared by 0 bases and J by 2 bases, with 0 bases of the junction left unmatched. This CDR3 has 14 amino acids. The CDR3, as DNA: TGTGCCAGCTCACCACCGGGACTACAAGAGACCCAGTACTTC. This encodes CASSPPGLQETQYF.

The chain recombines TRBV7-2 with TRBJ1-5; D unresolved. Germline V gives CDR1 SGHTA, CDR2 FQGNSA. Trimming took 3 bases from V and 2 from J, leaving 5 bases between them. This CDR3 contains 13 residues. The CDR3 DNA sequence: TGTGCCAGCAGCTTCCAGGGCAATCAGCCCCAGCATTTT. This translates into CASSFQGNQPQHF.

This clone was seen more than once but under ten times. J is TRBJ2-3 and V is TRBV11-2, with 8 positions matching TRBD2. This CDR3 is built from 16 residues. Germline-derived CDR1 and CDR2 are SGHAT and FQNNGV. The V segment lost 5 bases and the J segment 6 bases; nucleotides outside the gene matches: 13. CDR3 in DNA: TGTGCCAGCAGCCGGGGCTCAAGCGGGGGATCGGATACGCAGTATTTT. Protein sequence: CASSRGSSGGSDTQYF.

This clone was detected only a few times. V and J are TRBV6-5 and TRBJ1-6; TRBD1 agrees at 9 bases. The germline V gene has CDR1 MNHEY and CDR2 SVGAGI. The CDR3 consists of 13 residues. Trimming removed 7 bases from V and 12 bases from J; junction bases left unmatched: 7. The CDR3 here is CASKRTGAGPLHF. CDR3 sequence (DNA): TGTGCCAGCAAAAGGACAGGGGCTGGACCCCTCCACTTT.

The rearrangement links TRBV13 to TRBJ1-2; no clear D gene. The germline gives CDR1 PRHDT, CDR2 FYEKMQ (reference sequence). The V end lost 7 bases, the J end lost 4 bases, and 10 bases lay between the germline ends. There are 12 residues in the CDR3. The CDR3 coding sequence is TGTGCCAGCACCACAGAGGGCTATGGCTACACCTTC. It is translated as CASTTEGYGYTF.

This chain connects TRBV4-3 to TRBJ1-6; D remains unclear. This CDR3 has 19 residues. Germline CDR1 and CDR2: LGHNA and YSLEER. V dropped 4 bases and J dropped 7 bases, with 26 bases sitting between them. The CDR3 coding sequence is TGCGCCAGCAGCCCCAAGATGGTATACACTACCGTGGGGAATTCACCCCTCCACTTT. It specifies CASSPKMVYTTVGNSPLHF.

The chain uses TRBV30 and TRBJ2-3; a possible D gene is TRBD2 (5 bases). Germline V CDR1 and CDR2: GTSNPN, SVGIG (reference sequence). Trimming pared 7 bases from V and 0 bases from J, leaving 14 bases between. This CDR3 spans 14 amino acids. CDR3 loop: CAYTSGGSTDTQYF. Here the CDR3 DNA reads TGTGCCTACACAAGCGGCGGGAGCACAGATACGCAGTATTTT.